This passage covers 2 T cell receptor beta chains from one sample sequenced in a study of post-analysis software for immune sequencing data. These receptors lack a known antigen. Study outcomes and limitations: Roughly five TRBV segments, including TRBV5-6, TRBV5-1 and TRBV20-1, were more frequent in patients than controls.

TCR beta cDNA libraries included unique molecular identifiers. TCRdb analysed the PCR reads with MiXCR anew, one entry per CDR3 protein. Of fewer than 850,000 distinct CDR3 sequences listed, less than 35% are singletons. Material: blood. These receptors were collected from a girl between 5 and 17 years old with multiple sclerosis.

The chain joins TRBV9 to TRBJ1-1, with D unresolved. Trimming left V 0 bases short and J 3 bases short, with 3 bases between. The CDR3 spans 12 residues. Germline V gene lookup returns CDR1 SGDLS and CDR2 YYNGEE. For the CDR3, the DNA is TGTGCCAGCAGCGTAGTGTACACTGAAGCTTTCTTT. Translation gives CASSVVYTEAFF.

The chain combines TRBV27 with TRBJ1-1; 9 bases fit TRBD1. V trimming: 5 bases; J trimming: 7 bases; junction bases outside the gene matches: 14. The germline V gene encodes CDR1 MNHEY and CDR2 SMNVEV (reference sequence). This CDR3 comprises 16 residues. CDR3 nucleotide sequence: TGTGCCAGCAGTCCCGGGACAGGGAAGTACAAAGGTGAAGCTTTCTTT. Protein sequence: CASSPGTGKYKGEAFF.